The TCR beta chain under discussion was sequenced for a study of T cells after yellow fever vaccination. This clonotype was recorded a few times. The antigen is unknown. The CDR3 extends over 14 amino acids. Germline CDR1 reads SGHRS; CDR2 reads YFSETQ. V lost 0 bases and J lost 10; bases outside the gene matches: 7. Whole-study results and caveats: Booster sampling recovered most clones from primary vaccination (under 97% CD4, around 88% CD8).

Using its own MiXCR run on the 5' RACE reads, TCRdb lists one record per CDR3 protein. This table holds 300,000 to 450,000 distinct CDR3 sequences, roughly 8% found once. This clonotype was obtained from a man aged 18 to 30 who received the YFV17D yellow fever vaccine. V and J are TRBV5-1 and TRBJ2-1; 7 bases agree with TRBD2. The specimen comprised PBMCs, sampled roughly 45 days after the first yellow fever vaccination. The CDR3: CASSLEASGGEQFF. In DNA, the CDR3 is TGCGCCAGCAGCTTGGAGGCTAGCGGCGGGGAGCAGTTCTTC.